Shown below are 25 T cell receptor beta chains from a single sample sequenced in a study of cytomegalovirus exposure and HLA in healthy donors. In the PCR, 60 Vbeta and 13 Jbeta primers were used. This table comes from immunoSEQ multiplex PCR, and its TCRdb copy is limited to in-frame clones, with some not included. The sample yields some 120,000 clones, over 65% seen once. The specimen was PBMCs. Every receptor here comes from a female donor in good health and CMV-seronegative.

The chain has TRBV2 and TRBJ1-3; D uncertain. CDR1 and CDR2 (germline): SNHLY, FYNNEI. Trimming stripped 7 bases from V and 0 bases from J, with 7 bases between. This CDR3 has 13 residues. CDR3: CASILYSGNTIYF. In DNA form, the CDR3 reads TGTGCCAGCATTCTGTACTCTGGAAACACCATATATTTT.

The rearrangement joins TRBV2 to TRBJ1-2, with unresolved D. Trimming removed 6 bases at V and 4 bases at J, with 21 bases between. CDR3 length: 16 amino acids. From germline, CDR1 is SNHLY and CDR2 FYNNEI. The CDR3 region is CASSAVVVVFAYGYTF. CDR3 DNA: TGTGCCAGCAGCGCGGTTGTCGTGGTATTCGCCTATGGCTACACCTTC.

V is TRBV15 and J is TRBJ1-4; 9 positions match TRBD1. Germline-derived CDR1 and CDR2 are LNHNV and YYDKDF (reference sequence). The CDR3 is 14 residues long. V lost 5 bases, J lost 8 bases, and 6 bases stayed unmatched. CDR3 in DNA: TGTGCCACCAGCGGCCGGGACAGGGACGAAAAACTGTTTTTT. Its protein is CATSGRDRDEKLFF.

The chain employs TRBV5-4 and TRBJ2-5, with TRBD1 identical over 9 bases. The J call is in doubt because the DNA end fits TRBJ2-7 better. The germline gives CDR1 SGHNT, CDR2 YYREEE (reference sequence). The CDR3 sequence is 15 residues long. CDR3 in DNA: TGTGCCAGCAGCTTGACCGGACAGGGGTCCCACGAGCAGTACTTC. This encodes CASSLTGQGSHEQYF.

The chain recombines TRBV5-1 with TRBJ2-2; D is unclear. V lost 1 base and J lost 0, with 7 bases in between. The CDR3 extends over 15 amino acids. Germline assignment: CDR1 SGHRS and CDR2 YFSETQ. CDR3 protein: CASSLQTTNTGELFF. The CDR3 nucleotides read TGCGCCAGCAGCTTGCAGACAACGAACACCGGGGAGCTGTTTTTT.

Of note for this clone: Other nucleotide sequences in the sample specify the same CDR3. The V call is TRBV15, the J call TRBJ2-3; tentative D call: TRBD2 (5 bases). The V gene lost 0 bases and the J gene lost 0 bases, with 7 bases spanning the gap. Looked up from germline, CDR1 is LNHNV and CDR2 is YYDKDF (reference sequence). The CDR3 length is 15 residues. In nucleotides, the CDR3 is TGTGCCACCAGCAGAGACCCGGGGAGCACAGATACGCAGTATTTT. It codes for CATSRDPGSTDTQYF.

The rearrangement links TRBV6-1 to TRBJ2-1; the match to TRBD1 covers 10 bases. The CDR3 runs 15 residues. V lost 7 bases, J lost 4 bases, and 7 bases stayed unmatched. Looked up from germline, CDR1 is MNHNS and CDR2 is SASEGT. CDR3 sequence: CASKLPGQGYNEQFF. The CDR3 bases are TGTGCCAGCAAACTCCCGGGACAGGGGTACAATGAGCAGTTCTTC.

The rearrangement joins TRBV4-2 to TRBJ2-5; no firm D call. The end of the DNA is better explained by TRBJ2-7, so the J call may be wrong. Per the germline V gene, CDR1 is LGHNA and CDR2 is YNFKEQ. The CDR3 covers 15 residues. The CDR3 loop is CASSQEAAASYEQYF. In DNA form, the CDR3 reads TGTGCCAGCAGCCAAGAGGCAGCAGCGTCCTACGAGCAGTACTTC.

The genes are TRBV10-2 and TRBJ1-1; D might be TRBD1 (5 bases). CDR1 is WSHSY, CDR2 SAAADI, per germline. Between the trimmed V and J ends, which lost 7 bases and 3 bases, there was a span of 18 bases. This CDR3 has 15 amino acids. The DNA for the CDR3 is TGCGCCAGCAAGCCAGTGGGGCTATTGGACACTGAAGCTTTCTTT. It translates to CASKPVGLLDTEAFF.

V and J are TRBV28 and TRBJ2-1; tentatively, D is TRBD1 (7 bases). There are 13 residues in the CDR3. The V gene's germline CDR1 is MDHEN and CDR2 SYDVKM. Trimming cost V 8 bases and J 8 bases, with 16 bases left between them. CDR3 sequence reads: CASGKQGRYEQFF. CDR3 in DNA: TGTGCCAGCGGGAAACAGGGGAGGTATGAGCAGTTCTTC.

V usage is TRBV2 and J usage is TRBJ2-5; the D gene is possibly TRBD2 (6 bases). This CDR3 spans 13 amino acids. Germline V lookup: CDR1 SNHLY, CDR2 FYNNEI. V was trimmed by 4 bases and J by 4 bases, leaving 10 bases between them. This chain's CDR3 is CASSVRGGETQYF. The CDR3 DNA is TGTGCCAGCAGTGTGCGGGGCGGAGAGACCCAGTACTTC.

V is TRBV4-1 and J is TRBJ1-5, with 7 nucleotides matching TRBD1. The CDR3 consists of 13 residues. The V gene end was trimmed by 3 bases and the J gene end by 6 bases; junction bases not matched to a gene: 2. The germline V gene encodes CDR1 MGHRA and CDR2 YSYEKL. The CDR3 DNA reads as TGCGCCAGCAGCCAGGGACAGACTCAGCCCCAGCATTTT. Residues: CASSQGQTQPQHF.

The V call is TRBV9, the J call TRBJ1-3; 10 nucleotides agree with TRBD1. The CDR3 totals 16 residues. CDR1 and CDR2 (germline): SGDLS, YYNGEE. After removal of 4 bases from V and 4 bases from J, the junction contained 8 bases not matched to a gene. CDR3 nucleotide sequence: TGTGCCAGCAGCCCGGGGCCGGGACAGGGGGGAAACACCATATATTTT. Amino acids: CASSPGPGQGGNTIYF. Full variable domain (outside the CDR3, taken from reference TRBV9 and TRBJ1-3): DSGVTQTPKHLITATGQRVTLRCSPRSGDLSVYWYQQSLDQGLQFLIQYYNGEERAKGNILERFSAQQFPDLHSELNLSSLELGDSALYFCASSPGPGQGGNTIYFGEGSWLTVV.

The rearrangement links TRBV6-6 to TRBJ2-7; 8 positions agree with TRBD1. The V gene end was trimmed by 0 bases and the J gene end by 0 bases; junction bases not matched to a gene: 4. The CDR3 runs to 16 residues. Per germline, CDR1 MNHNY and CDR2 SVGAGI (reference sequence). DNA for the CDR3: TGTGCCAGCAGTTACTCGACAGGGGCGAGCTCCTACGAGCAGTACTTC. Its translation is CASSYSTGASSYEQYF.

The chain couples TRBV15 to TRBJ1-6, with D tentatively TRBD1 (6 bases). The CDR3 spans 12 residues. Trimming took off 4 bases at V and 9 bases at J, with 7 bases between the two ends. Germline V gene lookup returns CDR1 LNHNV and CDR2 YYDKDF (reference sequence). The CDR3 reads CATSTGVSPLHF. The CDR3 bases are TGTGCCACCAGCACAGGGGTTTCACCCCTCCACTTT.

The chain has TRBV5-4 and TRBJ2-7; TRBD1 matches 11 bases. Germline V lookup: CDR1 SGHNT, CDR2 YYREEE (reference sequence). The CDR3 is made up of 14 amino acids. The V gene end was trimmed by 3 bases and the J gene end by 2 bases; junction bases not matched to a gene: 1. As DNA, the CDR3 is TGTGCCAGCAGCTGGGACAGGGGGACCTACGAGCAGTACTTC. Protein: CASSWDRGTYEQYF.

This clone was picked up a small number of times. V gene TRBV7-2 combines with J gene TRBJ1-2; 7 bases are a match to TRBD1. The CDR3 is 14 residues long. In germline, CDR1 is SGHTA, CDR2 FQGNSA. J lost 3 bases, V lost 6 bases, and 7 bases had no gene match. The chain's CDR3 is CASRPTGVHYGYTF. In DNA, the CDR3 is TGTGCCAGCAGGCCTACAGGGGTACACTATGGCTACACCTTC. Full variable domain (outside the CDR3, taken from reference TRBV7-2 and TRBJ1-2): GAGVSQSPSNKVTEKGKDVELRCDPISGHTALYWYRQSLGQGLEFLIYFQGNSAPDKSGLPSDRFSAERTGGSVSTLTIQRTQQEDSAVYLCASRPTGVHYGYTFGSGTRLTVV.

This clone was seen only once. J is TRBJ2-5 and V is TRBV2, with D perhaps TRBD2 (5 bases). Trimming removed 5 bases at V and 5 bases at J, with 15 bases between. The germline gives CDR1 SNHLY, CDR2 FYNNEI. This CDR3 is built from 14 residues. This chain's CDR3 is CASSTRAQGETQYF. CDR3 nucleotides: TGTGCCAGCAGTACTAGGGCTCAAGGGGAGACCCAGTACTTC.

V gene TRBV5-1 combines with J gene TRBJ2-7, with 8 bases matching TRBD1. Per germline, CDR1 SGHRS and CDR2 YFSETQ. V shed 4 bases, J shed 3 bases, and the junction held 6 bases outside the gene matches. The CDR3 extends over 14 amino acids. In DNA, the CDR3 is TGCGCCAGCAGCACCGCAGGGGGCCGCTACGAGCAGTACTTC. Encoded protein: CASSTAGGRYEQYF.

V and J are TRBV14 and TRBJ1-2; D perhaps matches TRBD1 (5 bases). This CDR3 is 13 amino acids long. CDR1 and CDR2 from the germline V gene are SGHDN and FVKESK. V lost 1 base, J lost 2 bases, and 5 bases lay in between. CDR3 sequence (DNA): TGTGCCAGCAGCCAAGGACAGAACTATGGCTACACCTTC. This codes for CASSQGQNYGYTF.

In nucleotides, the CDR3 is TGCGCCAGCTACGGAGAGAATGAGCAGTTCTTC. Its translation is CASYGENEQFF. The chain joins TRBV5-1 to TRBJ2-1; no definite D call. Deletions cut 7 bases from V and 7 bases from J, with 9 bases between. This CDR3 region has 11 residues. Germline V lookup: CDR1 SGHRS, CDR2 YFSETQ.

The rearrangement uses TRBV19 and TRBJ2-1; 11 nucleotides agree with TRBD2. There are 18 residues in the CDR3. CDR1 is LNHDA and CDR2 is SQIVND in the germline V gene (reference sequence). Germline trimming cut 3 bases from V and 0 bases from J; bases unmatched to any gene: 7. CDR3 residues: CASSMSSGGPSSYNEQFF. In DNA form, the CDR3 reads TGTGCCAGTAGTATGTCTAGCGGGGGGCCAAGCTCCTACAATGAGCAGTTCTTC.

The chain employs TRBV30 and TRBJ2-5; 8 bases are a match to TRBD1. The end of the DNA fits TRBJ2-7 better, so the J call may be wrong. The CDR3 is 13 residues long. The germline CDR1 and CDR2 sequences are GTSNPN and SVGIG (reference sequence). The CDR3 bases are TGTGCCTGGAGGTCGACAGGGGACGGCGAGCAGTACTTC. This gives the protein CAWRSTGDGEQYF.

CDR3: CASAVNTEAFF. The CDR3 bases are TGTGCTAGTGCCGTGAACACTGAAGCTTTCTTT. This chain connects TRBV12-5 to TRBJ1-1; no firm D call. This CDR3 has 11 residues. Germline assignment: CDR1 LGHNT and CDR2 FRNRAP. V lost 7 bases and J lost 0, with 3 bases in between.

The chain couples TRBV27 to TRBJ2-3; D might be TRBD1 (5 bases). The CDR3 is 16 residues long. Deletions cut 4 bases from V and 2 bases from J, with 16 bases between. CDR1 and CDR2 (germline): MNHEY, SMNVEV (reference sequence). The CDR3 reads CASSSSIGHITDTQYF. The CDR3 region has the DNA TGTGCCAGCAGTTCATCGATCGGACATATCACAGATACGCAGTATTTT.